This T cell receptor beta chain was retrieved from a study of T cells in Graves' hyperthyroidism and ophthalmopathy. Study background: Peripheral blood was collected at initial diagnosis, before any treatment.

This CDR3 contains 15 residues. The germline V and J ends were trimmed by 3 bases and 4 bases, with 15 bases remaining between them. From germline, CDR1 is LNHNV and CDR2 YYDKDF (reference sequence). Absent ophthalmopathy progression within 18 months defined stable Graves' hyperthyroidism. Exclusion followed for patients with uncontrolled infection, other autoimmune disease, pregnancy or lactation. This clonotype was counted many times. There were TCR beta CDR3 regions amplified from RNA transcripts. The HTBI set primed first-round TCR CDR3 RT-PCR. TCRdb re-called the multiplex PCR reads with MiXCR, one entry per CDR3 protein. The data contain approximately 590,000 distinct CDR3 sequences, around 14% of them singletons.

This receptor was identified in a woman in her thirties with Graves' hyperthyroidism. Input material: blood. The rearrangement joins TRBV15 to TRBJ1-1; maybe TRBD1 (5 bases). The CDR3 region has the DNA TGTGCCACCAGCAGGGCGGTCGGGGCCGGCACTGAAGCTTTCTTT. Translating it yields CATSRAVGAGTEAFF.